Given below is one TCR beta chain in context. Its antigen is still unknown. Repeated repertoire sampling spanned the course of chemoradiotherapy. This CDR3 region has 15 residues. CDR1 is MGHDK and CDR2 is SYGVNS in the germline V gene. With 3 bases removed from V and 9 bases from J, the gap between germline ends came to 15 bases. This sample is part of a study of chemoradiotherapy in HPV16-positive cancers. Study-wide context: Functional T-cell assays on a couple of HPV16-positive patients' cells defined candidate HPV-specific clones and common TCR motifs.

Broader study findings: HPV-specific T cells were functionally defined from only two HPV16-positive patients.

Method: immunoSEQ multiplex PCR; TCRdb's copy keeps in-frame clones and lacks some. The sample has more than 11,000 clones, nearly 70% seen once. The sequence derives from a human donor with HPV-associated anogenital cancer. Sample collection occurred from a patient who underwent chemoradiotherapy. V is TRBV25-1 and J is TRBJ1-6, with no clear D. Here the CDR3 reads CASSEVEARGSPLHF. In nucleotides, the CDR3 is TGTGCCAGCAGTGAGGTGGAGGCCCGGGGTTCACCCCTCCACTTT.